This T cell receptor (beta chain) comes out of a study of blood T cell repertoires in COVID-19. Libraries were prepared by immunoSEQ multiplex PCR; TCRdb keeps only in-frame clonotypes and omits some of them. The repertoire holds 16,000 or so clones, 80% to 90% seen once, with approximately 10% in the top ten. V lost 0 bases, J lost 5 bases, and 7 bases lay in between. The CDR3 spans 13 residues. This rearrangement joins TRBV12-3 or TRBV12-4 to TRBJ2-5; maybe TRBD1 (5 bases). This TCR was recovered from a man older than 75 with acute or convalescent COVID-19. Sample: peripheral blood. CDR3 in amino acids: CASSLAGVETQYF. CDR3 nucleotide sequence: TGTGCCAGCAGTTTAGCAGGGGTGGAGACCCAGTACTTC.